The clone carrying this T cell receptor beta chain was detected ten times or more. The antigen is not known. The sample originates from a study of CD8 T cells in ankylosing spondylitis. Study-level results: What seemed typical of ankylosing spondylitis blood was a TCR beta motif built from eight highly homologous variants.

TCR beta libraries were made by quantitative 5'-RACE with molecular barcodes. In TCRdb, the 5' RACE reads were re-called with MiXCR into one record per CDR3 protein. Of about 90,000 distinct CDR3 sequences in the sample, roughly 8.8% were seen once. The V gene's germline CDR1 is SNHLY and CDR2 FYNNEI. Trimming removed 8 bases from V and 4 bases from J; junction bases left unmatched: 6. CDR3 length equals 13 residues. The source material was blood, either unsorted or a sorted T cell fraction (not recorded which). The chain combines TRBV2 with TRBJ2-3; 7 nucleotides agree with TRBD2. The sequence came from a male donor with ankylosing spondylitis. Here the CDR3 reads CASDRGRADTQYF. The DNA of the CDR3 is TGTGCCAGCGATAGAGGGAGGGCAGATACGCAGTATTTT.